This T cell receptor (beta chain) was sequenced for a study of T cell responses to AZD1222 COVID-19 vaccine. Study-level points and caveats: Only a handful of AZD1222 recipients were seropositive at baseline.

Germline V gene lookup returns CDR1 LGHNA and CDR2 YSLEER. V lost 0 bases and J 10 bases, leaving 13 bases between the germline ends. The CDR3 extends over 15 amino acids. Regarding this clone: The antigen remains unidentified.

TCRdb's table, derived via immunoSEQ multiplex PCR, lists solely in-frame clones and lacks some. The sample shows roughly 80,000 clones, roughly 90% of them seen only once. This receptor was identified in an adult in good health. The sample consisted of peripheral blood, taken on day 0 of MenACWY control vaccination. This chain connects TRBV4-3 to TRBJ1-6, with D possibly matching TRBD1 (5 bases). As DNA, the CDR3 is TGCGCCAGCAGCCAAGAGTGGCAGGGTGGCTCACCCCTCCACTTT. Amino acids: CASSQEWQGGSPLHF.